This T cell receptor (beta chain) was captured by sequencing in a study of blood T cell repertoires in COVID-19. Study details: Sources were T cells, B-cell-depleted T cells, or PBMCs; the material itself was cDNA or gDNA.

How the authors handled the data: Quantification of nucleated cells was approximated via reference gene primer amplification. Assay used: immunoSEQ multiplex PCR; TCRdb lists only in-frame clones, some missing. The V and J calls and the clone size are those of that table, but D and trimming were determined from the DNA. Of about 150,000 clones listed, 75% to 90% are singletons. Trimming removed 6 bases from V and 5 bases from J; junction bases left unmatched: 8. Germline V gene sequence: CDR1 MDHEN, CDR2 SYDVKM. The CDR3 length is 14 residues. V gene TRBV28 combines with J gene TRBJ2-5, with TRBD1 matching 8 bases. The sequence was obtained from a man in his 60s with active or convalescent COVID-19. Input material: peripheral blood. The DNA of the CDR3 is TGTGCCAGCAGCGGTCAGGGGGCGCGGGAGACCCAGTACTTC. Translated: CASSGQGARETQYF.